Shown below are 31 T cell receptor beta chains from a single sample sequenced in a study of post-analysis software for immune sequencing data (dated by TCRdb to about 2015). No antigen has been assigned to these receptors. Library creation used PCR. The run used an Illumina HiSeq 2500. To reduce PCR and sequencing biases, unique molecular identifiers were built into the TCR beta cDNA libraries. The public reads were reprocessed in TCRdb via fastp at Q25 and MiXCR, keeping in-frame beta chains. Each record represents a unique CDR3 protein, reported with the most common genes and DNA among its rows. This sample gives about 560,000 distinct CDR3 sequences in total; 44% of them show up just once. Over 1.5% of the sample goes to the ten largest clones. Study-wide findings and limitations: Significantly higher frequencies in patients than in controls were found for roughly 5 TRBV segments, including TRBV5-6, TRBV5-1 and TRBV20-1.

Sequencing was performed on blood. The receptors derive from a girl aged 10 to 17 with multiple sclerosis.

The chain links TRBV7-9 to TRBJ1-2; TRBD1 matches 7 bases. This CDR3 is 15 amino acids long. Germline CDR1 is SEHNR and CDR2 is FQNEAQ (reference sequence). V lost 4 bases and J lost 8; bases outside the gene matches: 13. CDR3 sequence: CASSSHVGHRGGYTF. CDR3 nucleotides: TGTGCCAGCAGCTCACATGTGGGGCACAGGGGAGGCTACACCTTC.

This clonotype was detected once. The V gene is TRBV6-1, the J gene TRBJ1-3; no clear D. Germline V gives CDR1 MNHNS, CDR2 SASEGT. This CDR3 contains 13 residues. Trimming removed 6 bases at V and 0 bases at J, with 6 bases between. DNA of the CDR3: TGTGCCAGCAGCACCCACTCTGGAAACACCATATATTTT. The encoded protein is CASSTHSGNTIYF.

This clonotype appeared a few times. The chain carries TRBV5-1 and TRBJ1-1; tentative D call: TRBD1 (6 bases). The CDR3 length is 14 residues. From germline, CDR1 is SGHRS and CDR2 YFSETQ. V dropped 3 bases and J dropped 1 base, with 10 bases sitting between them. CDR3 sequence reads: CASSSDSRNTEAFF. CDR3 sequence (DNA): TGCGCCAGCAGCTCGGACAGTAGGAACACTGAAGCTTTCTTT.

CDR3 sequence reads: CSATGQRREQFF. The CDR3 DNA sequence: TGCAGTGCTACGGGACAGAGGCGTGAGCAGTTCTTC. This chain uses TRBV20-1 with TRBJ2-1, with 7 bases lining up with TRBD1. CDR1 is DFQATT, CDR2 SNEGSKA, per germline (reference sequence). This CDR3 has 12 amino acids. The V segment lost 4 bases and the J segment 9 bases; nucleotides outside the gene matches: 6.

The chain couples TRBV6-5 to TRBJ2-1, with D possibly being TRBD2 (5 bases). Per germline, CDR1 MNHEY and CDR2 SVGAGI. With 2 bases removed from V and 9 bases from J, the gap between germline ends came to 20 bases. The CDR3 spans 16 residues. This chain's CDR3 is CASSYTAGRGSSEQFF. As DNA, the CDR3 is TGTGCCAGCAGTTACACGGCGGGTCGGGGATCCAGTGAGCAGTTCTTC.

This chain connects TRBV20-1 to TRBJ2-5, with D possibly TRBD2 on 6 matching bases. The V end was cut by 5 bases, the J end by 5 bases, with 12 bases between. CDR1 and CDR2 from the germline V gene are DFQATT and SNEGSKA (reference sequence). The CDR3 spans 12 residues. CDR3 loop: CSAGTPRETQYF. As DNA, the CDR3 is TGCAGTGCTGGGACTCCCAGGGAGACCCAGTACTTC.

The chain joins TRBV7-2 to TRBJ2-3; no firm D call. V was cut by 5 bases and J by 4 bases, with 10 bases left in between. The germline V gene has CDR1 SGHTA and CDR2 FQGNSA. The CDR3 loop spans 13 amino acids. The CDR3 DNA reads TGTGCCAGCAGCCGGACCCTCTCAGATACGCAGTATTTT. Protein product: CASSRTLSDTQYF.

V gene TRBV12-3 or TRBV12-4 combines with J gene TRBJ1-2, with TRBD1 matching 9 bases. V was pared by 5 bases and J by 6 bases, with 19 bases of the junction left unmatched. The CDR3 is made up of 18 amino acids. The CDR3 nucleotides read TGTGCCAGCAGTCAGTATCTGGGACAGGGCTTAAGGAAGCATGGCTACACCTTC. This encodes CASSQYLGQGLRKHGYTF.

This clonotype was seen a few times. The V and J genes are TRBV20-1 and TRBJ1-2; no definite D call. V gave up 1 base and J gave up 5 bases, with 11 bases separating them. CDR1 is DFQATT, CDR2 SNEGSKA, per germline (reference sequence). The CDR3 totals 13 residues. In DNA form, the CDR3 reads TGCAGTGCTAGAGTAAACTCAATGTATGGCTACACCTTC. As protein: CSARVNSMYGYTF.

V is TRBV5-1 and J is TRBJ2-5, with 14 bases aligning to TRBD2. This CDR3 contains 19 residues. V shed 3 bases, J shed 4 bases, and the junction held 14 bases outside the gene matches. Germline CDR1 and CDR2: SGHRS and YFSETQ. This CDR3 reads CASSWGLAGAGVSVETQYF. The CDR3 DNA is TGCGCCAGCAGCTGGGGACTAGCGGGAGCTGGAGTATCGGTAGAGACCCAGTACTTC.

This clonotype was detected many times. The chain recombines TRBV7-2 with TRBJ2-3; no definite D call. The CDR3 is 12 amino acids. Deletions cut 5 bases from V and 1 base from J, with 4 bases between. Germline loops: CDR1 SGHTA, CDR2 FQGNSA. For the CDR3, the DNA is TGTGCCAGCAGCGATCGCACAGATACGCAGTATTTT. Amino acid sequence: CASSDRTDTQYF.

Turning to this clonotype: A read error may account for a junction end that differs from germline. The chain joins TRBV6-5 to TRBJ2-1; TRBD1 matches at 9 bases. The CDR3 spans 15 residues. From germline, CDR1 is MNHEY and CDR2 SVGAGI. CDR3 region: CASSPGQGRYNKQFF. CDR3 coding DNA: TGTGCCAGCAGTCCCGGACAGGGGCGATACAATAAGCAGTTCTTC.

V and J are TRBV12-3 or TRBV12-4 and TRBJ2-7; a possible D gene is TRBD1 (6 bases). The CDR3 loop spans 13 amino acids. The V and J ends lost 10 bases and 1 base respectively, with 14 bases between them. CDR3 DNA sequence: TGTGCCACCAACGACAGGAATTCCTACGAGCAGTACTTC. It encodes CATNDRNSYEQYF.

For this clonotype: Since no conserved phenylalanine or tryptophan closes the CDR3, a read error is the likely cause. The chain couples TRBV5-4 to TRBJ1-6, with D hard to call. The germline V gene has CDR1 SGHNT and CDR2 YYREEE (reference sequence). CDR3 length: 15 residues. The CDR3 loop is CASRDAGSYNSLLHC. DNA of the CDR3: TGTGCCAGCAGGGATGCGGGGTCCTATAATTCACTCCTCCACTGT.

J is TRBJ2-5 and V is TRBV20-1, with TRBD2 matching 7 bases. The V and J ends lost 6 bases and 11 bases, in that order; junction bases with no gene match: 15. CDR1 DFQATT and CDR2 SNEGSKA come from the germline V gene (reference sequence). This CDR3 has 13 amino acids. In DNA form, the CDR3 reads TGCAGTGCCGAGCGGGATAGGTTGGGTAGGCAGTACTTC. Translation: CSAERDRLGRQYF.

Note on this clonotype: The CDR3 carries no conserved terminal phenylalanine or tryptophan, so it likely arises from a read error. V gene TRBV6-6 combines with J gene TRBJ2-1; maybe TRBD1 (7 bases). CDR3 length: 13 residues. Deletions cut 6 bases from V and 6 bases from J, with 12 bases between. The germline V gene has CDR1 MNHNY and CDR2 SVGAGI (reference sequence). The CDR3 DNA reads as TGTGCCAGCAGAAGACAGGGAGGCAATGAGCAGTTCGTC. Translated: CASRRQGGNEQFV.

This clonotype was seen a handful of times. The genes are TRBV6-4 and TRBJ2-1, with D maybe TRBD1 (6 bases). TRBJ2-7 matches the DNA end more closely, so the J call is doubtful. Looked up from germline, CDR1 is MRHNA and CDR2 is SNTAGT. The CDR3 is 15 residues long. This CDR3 reads CASSDGGRSYNEQYF. In DNA form, the CDR3 reads TGTGCCAGCAGTGACGGGGGCCGATCCTACAATGAGCAGTACTTC.

This clonotype appeared a few times. The chain couples TRBV20-1 to TRBJ2-7; no reliable D call. Germline V gene data show CDR1 as DFQATT and CDR2 as SNEGSKA (reference sequence). This CDR3 region has 15 residues. Trimming cost V 6 bases and J 2 bases, with 20 bases left between them. The CDR3 region is CSATSTVLTPYEQYF. For the CDR3, the DNA is TGCAGTGCCACCTCTACAGTACTGACCCCCTACGAGCAGTACTTC.

This clonotype was observed a handful of times. The chain employs TRBV20-1 and TRBJ2-5, with D hard to call. CDR3 size: 10 residues. CDR1 is DFQATT and CDR2 is SNEGSKA in the germline V gene (reference sequence). V shed 2 bases and J shed 3 bases, with 1 base lying between them. CDR3 in amino acids: CSARKETQYF. The CDR3 DNA is TGCAGTGCTAGAAAAGAGACCCAGTACTTC.

V and J are TRBV10-3 and TRBJ2-5, with 9 bases matching TRBD2. Germline lookup yields CDR1 ENHRY and CDR2 SYGVKD. The ends lost 10 bases at V and 1 base at J; junction bases unmatched: 7. CDR3 length equals 14 residues. CDR3 protein: CATRRGGPQETQYF. DNA of the CDR3: TGTGCCACCCGGCGGGGGGGGCCCCAAGAGACCCAGTACTTC.

This clonotype was picked up a small number of times. The chain uses TRBV5-1 and TRBJ2-5; no reliable D call. The CDR3 covers 16 residues. V was pared by 0 bases and J by 7 bases, with 19 bases between. Per the germline V gene, CDR1 is SGHRS and CDR2 is YFSETQ. The CDR3: CASSLANSGLGGTQYF. CDR3 sequence (DNA): TGCGCCAGCAGCTTGGCCAATTCCGGGCTGGGTGGGACCCAGTACTTC.

The V gene is TRBV24-1, the J gene TRBJ2-5; tentatively, D is TRBD1 or TRBD2 (6 bases each). The CDR3 loop spans 16 amino acids. Germline V gives CDR1 KGHDR, CDR2 SFDVKD. V lost 5 bases, J lost 3 bases, and 18 bases lay in between. The CDR3 protein is CATSAVRAEGEETQYF. CDR3 in DNA: TGTGCCACCAGTGCCGTGAGGGCGGAGGGGGAAGAGACCCAGTACTTC.

The J gene is TRBJ2-1, the V gene TRBV27, with D perhaps assigned TRBD1 or TRBD2 (6 bases each). Germline assignment: CDR1 MNHEY and CDR2 SMNVEV (reference sequence). Between the trimmed V and J ends, which lost 5 bases and 3 bases, there was a span of 14 bases. The CDR3 covers 15 residues. The DNA for the CDR3 is TGTGCCAGCAGTCTAGGGGGGAGGTTCTACAATGAGCAGTTCTTC. It translates to CASSLGGRFYNEQFF.

The rearrangement joins TRBV10-3 to TRBJ1-2; 8 nucleotides agree with TRBD1. The CDR3 contains 18 residues. V lost 0 bases to trimming and J lost 1 base; unmatched junction nucleotides: 10. Per germline, CDR1 ENHRY and CDR2 SYGVKD. CDR3 residues: CAISESRTGTLRNYGYTF. As DNA, the CDR3 is TGTGCCATCAGTGAGTCCCGGACAGGGACCCTTCGTAACTATGGCTACACCTTC.

J is TRBJ2-1 and V is TRBV20-1; 8 bases map to TRBD2. Germline V gene sequence: CDR1 DFQATT, CDR2 SNEGSKA (reference sequence). This CDR3 spans 14 amino acids. Trimming cost V 1 base and J 8 bases; bases outside gene matches: 7. The CDR3 reads CSARAGLVFYEQFF. As DNA, the CDR3 is TGCAGTGCTAGAGCGGGACTAGTATTCTATGAGCAGTTCTTC.

V usage is TRBV7-9 and J usage is TRBJ2-3; the D is unclear. The germline V and J ends were trimmed by 2 bases and 7 bases, with 10 bases remaining between them. The V gene's germline CDR1 is SEHNR and CDR2 FQNEAQ (reference sequence). CDR3 length equals 13 residues. As DNA, the CDR3 is TGTGCCAGCAGCTTAACCTTTGGGAATACGCAGTATTTT. Its protein product is CASSLTFGNTQYF.

This clonotype was counted a few times. Here the CDR3 DNA reads TGCGCCAGCAGCCAAGGTCAGGACAATGAGCAGTTCTTC. This codes for CASSQGQDNEQFF. V gene TRBV4-1 combines with J gene TRBJ2-1; D is ambiguous. Between the trimmed V and J ends, which lost 1 base and 5 bases, there was a span of 6 bases. Germline CDR1 MGHRA, CDR2 YSYEKL. The CDR3 extends over 13 amino acids.

The chain has TRBV4-2 and TRBJ1-5; D call uncertain. V lost 1 base and J 2 bases, leaving 12 bases between the germline ends. The CDR3 runs to 16 residues. Germline assignment: CDR1 LGHNA and CDR2 YNFKEQ. The CDR3: CASSQGGIGGNQPQHF. Here the CDR3 DNA reads TGTGCCAGCAGCCAAGGTGGGATCGGAGGCAATCAGCCCCAGCATTTT.

The sample holds a few counts of this clonotype. The rearrangement links TRBV20-1 to TRBJ2-7; 14 bases map to TRBD2. The CDR3 covers 14 residues. Germline V lookup: CDR1 DFQATT, CDR2 SNEGSKA (reference sequence). The J segment lost 5 bases and the V segment lost 4 bases, leaving 4 bases of the junction unmatched. The CDR3 here is CSAIPGLAGDEQYF. CDR3 nucleotides: TGCAGTGCTATCCCGGGACTAGCGGGAGACGAGCAGTACTTC.

This sequence joins TRBV27 and TRBJ2-7, with 10 positions matching TRBD2. The CDR3 loop spans 15 amino acids. Germline trimming cut 5 bases from V and 2 bases from J; bases unmatched to any gene: 6. Germline CDR1 is MNHEY and CDR2 is SMNVEV (reference sequence). CDR3: CASSPGLAATYEQYF. The CDR3 bases are TGTGCCAGCAGTCCCGGACTAGCGGCCACCTACGAGCAGTACTTC.

The V gene is TRBV20-1, the J gene TRBJ2-2, with D possibly TRBD1 on 6 matching bases. Germline V gene lookup returns CDR1 DFQATT and CDR2 SNEGSKA (reference sequence). The CDR3 loop spans 14 amino acids. The V gene lost 3 bases and the J gene lost 2 bases, with 10 bases spanning the gap. The CDR3 DNA follows: TGCAGTGCTAGCAGGGACACCAACACCGGGGAGCTGTTTTTT. Its translation is CSASRDTNTGELFF.